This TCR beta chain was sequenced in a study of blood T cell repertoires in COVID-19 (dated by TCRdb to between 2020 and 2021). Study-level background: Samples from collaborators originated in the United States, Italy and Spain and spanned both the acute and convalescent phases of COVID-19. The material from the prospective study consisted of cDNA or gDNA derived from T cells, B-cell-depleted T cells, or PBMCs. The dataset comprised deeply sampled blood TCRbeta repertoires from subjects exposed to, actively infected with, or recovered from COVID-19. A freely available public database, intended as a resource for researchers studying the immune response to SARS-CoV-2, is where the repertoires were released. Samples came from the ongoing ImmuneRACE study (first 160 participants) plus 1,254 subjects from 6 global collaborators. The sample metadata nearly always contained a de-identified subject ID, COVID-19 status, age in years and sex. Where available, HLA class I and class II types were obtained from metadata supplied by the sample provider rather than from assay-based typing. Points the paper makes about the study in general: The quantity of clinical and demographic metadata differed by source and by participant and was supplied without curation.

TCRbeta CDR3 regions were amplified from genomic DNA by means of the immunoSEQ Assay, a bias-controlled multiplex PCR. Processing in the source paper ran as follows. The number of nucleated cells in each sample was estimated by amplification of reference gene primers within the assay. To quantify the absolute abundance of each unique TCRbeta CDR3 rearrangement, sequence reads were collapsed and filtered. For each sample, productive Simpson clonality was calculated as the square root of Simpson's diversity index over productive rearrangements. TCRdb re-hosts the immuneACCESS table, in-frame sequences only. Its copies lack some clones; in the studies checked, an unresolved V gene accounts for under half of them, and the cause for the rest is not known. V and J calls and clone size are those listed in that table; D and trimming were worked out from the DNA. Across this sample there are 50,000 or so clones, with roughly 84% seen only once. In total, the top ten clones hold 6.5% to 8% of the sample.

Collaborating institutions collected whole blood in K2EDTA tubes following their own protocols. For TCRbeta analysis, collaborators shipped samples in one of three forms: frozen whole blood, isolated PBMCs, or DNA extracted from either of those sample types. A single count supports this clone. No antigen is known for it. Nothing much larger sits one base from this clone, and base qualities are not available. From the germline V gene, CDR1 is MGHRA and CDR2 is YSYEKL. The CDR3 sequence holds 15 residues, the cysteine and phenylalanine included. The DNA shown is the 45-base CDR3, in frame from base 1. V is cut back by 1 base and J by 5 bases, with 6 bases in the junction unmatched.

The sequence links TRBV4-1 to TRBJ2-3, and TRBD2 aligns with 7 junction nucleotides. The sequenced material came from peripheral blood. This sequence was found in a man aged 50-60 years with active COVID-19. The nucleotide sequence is TGCGCCAGCAGCCAAGGAGGGAGGGCCTTAGATACGCAGTATTTT. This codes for CASSQGGRALDTQYF.